This T cell receptor beta chain is drawn from a study of blood T cell repertoires in COVID-19. Overall study context: Two negative PCRs, clearance, or symptom resolution had been documented for recovered Cohort 3 donors. The samples span acute and convalescent COVID-19 from the United States, Italy and Spain. The analysed material was cDNA or gDNA that came from T cells, B-cell-depleted T cells, or PBMCs.

Original analysis: Amplification from reference gene primers served as the basis for estimated nucleated cell counts. TCRdb's table, derived via immunoSEQ multiplex PCR, lists solely in-frame clones and lacks some. Clone size and V and J calls were adopted from that table, with D and trimming inferred from the DNA. The sample contains roughly 210,000 clones, around 87% of which appear only once. Material: PBMCs or T cells enriched from blood (not recorded which). This TCR was recovered from a man younger than 45 in a cohort exposed to, infected with or recovered from COVID-19 (not recorded which).

This CDR3 reads CASSVQAGRSYNEQFF. The CDR3 DNA follows: TGTGCCAGCAGCGTTCAAGCGGGAAGGTCCTACAATGAGCAGTTCTTC. The chain employs TRBV9 and TRBJ2-1; 7 bases align to TRBD2. V was clipped by 2 bases and J by 1 base; unmatched bases: 6. This CDR3 is 16 amino acids long. Germline V gene lookup returns CDR1 SGDLS and CDR2 YYNGEE. Looking up the rest from reference TRBV9 and TRBJ2-1 gives the full variable domain: DSGVTQTPKHLITATGQRVTLRCSPRSGDLSVYWYQQSLDQGLQFLIQYYNGEERAKGNILERFSAQQFPDLHSELNLSSLELGDSALYFCASSVQAGRSYNEQFFGPGTRLTVL.